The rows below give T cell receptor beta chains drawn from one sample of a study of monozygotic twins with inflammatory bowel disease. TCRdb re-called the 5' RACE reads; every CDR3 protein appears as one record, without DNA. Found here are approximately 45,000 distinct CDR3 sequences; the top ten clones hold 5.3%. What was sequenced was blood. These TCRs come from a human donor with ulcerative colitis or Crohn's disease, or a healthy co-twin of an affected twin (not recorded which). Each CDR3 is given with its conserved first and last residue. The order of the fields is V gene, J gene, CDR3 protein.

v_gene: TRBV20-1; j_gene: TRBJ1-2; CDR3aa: CSARDWSGVGGGYTF
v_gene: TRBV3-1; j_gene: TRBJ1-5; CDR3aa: CASSQAGNSNQPQHF
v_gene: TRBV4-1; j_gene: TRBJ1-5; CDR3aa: CASSFFPPRRKQGDNQPQHF
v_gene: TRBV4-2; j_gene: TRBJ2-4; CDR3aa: CASSQDKGGQGWNIQYF
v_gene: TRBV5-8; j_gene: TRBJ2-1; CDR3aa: CASSLAWGPYNEQFF
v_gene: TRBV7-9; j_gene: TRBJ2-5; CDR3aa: CASSLAGQGETQYF
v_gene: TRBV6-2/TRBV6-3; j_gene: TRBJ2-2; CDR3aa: CASIVEKGTGELFF
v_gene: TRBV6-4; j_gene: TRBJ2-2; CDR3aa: CASSGTPGTGELFF
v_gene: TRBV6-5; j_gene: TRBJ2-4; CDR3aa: CASSYKGQSGRYIQYF
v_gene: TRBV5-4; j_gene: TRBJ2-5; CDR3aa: CASTESSGRETQYF
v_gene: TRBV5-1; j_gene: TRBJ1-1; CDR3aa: CASSSFYGDRENAFF
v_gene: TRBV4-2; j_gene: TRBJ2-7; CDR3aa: CASSQDYLWTSLQEQYF
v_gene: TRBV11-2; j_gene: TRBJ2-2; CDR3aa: CASSLEVTGELFF
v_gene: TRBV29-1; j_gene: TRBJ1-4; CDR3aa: CSVRIGTKQEKLFF
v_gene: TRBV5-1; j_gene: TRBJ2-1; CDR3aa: CASSQTSGSYNEQFF
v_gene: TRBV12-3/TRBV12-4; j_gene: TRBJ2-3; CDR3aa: CASSLVAMTDTQYF
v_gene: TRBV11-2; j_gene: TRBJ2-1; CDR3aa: CASSLVLAGLNEQFF
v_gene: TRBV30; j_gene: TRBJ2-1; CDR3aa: CAWSIGGLYNEQFF
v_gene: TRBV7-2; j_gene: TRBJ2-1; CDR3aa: CASSLEGGNEQFF
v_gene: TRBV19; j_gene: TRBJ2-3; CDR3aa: CASGDRDTDTQYF
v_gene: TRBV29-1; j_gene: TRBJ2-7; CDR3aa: CNVVGQGRYEQYF
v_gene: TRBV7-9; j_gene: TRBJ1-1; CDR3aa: CASLEREINTEAFF
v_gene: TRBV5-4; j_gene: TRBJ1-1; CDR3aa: CASSSSDRGTEAFF
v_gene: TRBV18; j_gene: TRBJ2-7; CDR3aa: CASSLGQRYQQYF
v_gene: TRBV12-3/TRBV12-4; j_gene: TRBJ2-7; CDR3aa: CASSSTTASYEQYF
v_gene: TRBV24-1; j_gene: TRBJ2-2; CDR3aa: CATGTSGIETGELFF
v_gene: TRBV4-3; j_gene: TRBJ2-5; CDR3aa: CASSQGRQETQYF